This is a list of T cell receptor beta chains from one sample in a study of cytomegalovirus exposure and HLA in healthy donors. Clones were sequenced by immunoSEQ multiplex PCR, and TCRdb holds only the in-frame ones, with some missing. This sample carries about 180,000 clones, roughly 80% of them seen once, and the ten largest clones take 2% to 2.5%. The sequencing sample was made of PBMCs. The source is a male donor in good health and CMV-seronegative. Each CDR3 is given without its conserved first and last residue.

j_call,cdr3_length,v_call,cdr3_aa
TRBJ2-5,14,TRBV7-6,ASSLVGLAGRETQY
TRBJ1-5,17,TRBV7-6,ASSLGPAGQGFTNQPQH
TRBJ1-1,11,TRBV28,ASSLLGGREAF
TRBJ1-2,11,TRBV30,AWSSLQVGGYT
TRBJ1-2,10,TRBV27,ASSFGGGGYT
TRBJ2-1,12,TRBV19,ASSGRASRNEQF
TRBJ1-2,11,TRBV27,ASRHSRGGGYP
TRBJ1-1,11,TRBV7-6,ASSLSSLGEAF
TRBJ1-1,13,TRBV19,ASSSGQSRNTEAF
TRBJ1-6,13,TRBV15,ATSQSRTANSPLH
TRBJ2-7,16,TRBV7-9,ASSRRPGSGARSYEQY
TRBJ1-5,12,TRBV28,ASAGAGSNQPQH
TRBJ2-7,13,TRBV19,ASRPTGGNVREQY
TRBJ1-6,13,TRBV7-2,ASSPIGGNNSPLH
TRBJ1-2,14,TRBV6-1,ASSEWIPGTGIGYT
TRBJ2-1,10,TRBV25-1,ASSATSGEQF
TRBJ2-2,14,TRBV5-4,ASSLAFGGDTGELF
TRBJ1-2,12,TRBV5-4,ASSLGAGGYGYP
TRBJ1-1,11,TRBV11-3,ASSLEAETEAF
TRBJ1-1,13,TRBV4-3,ASSLLRQRRNEAF
TRBJ1-4,12,TRBV25-1,ASSDWGGNEKLF
TRBJ2-3,14,TRBV7-9,ASSPLGGGDTDTQY
TRBJ2-7,12,TRBV7-2,ASSFAQGTYEQY
TRBJ2-3,13,TRBV9,ASSALGQDTDTQY
TRBJ1-6,16,TRBV30,AWSVLGGAGGYNSPLH
TRBJ1-5,13,TRBV6-5,ASSAGQGDNQPQH
TRBJ2-7,11,TRBV18,ASSPENTYEQY
TRBJ2-5,12,TRBV5-6,ASSLGGGQETQY
TRBJ2-3,13,TRBV5-4,ASSLVSGRTDTQY